The rows below give T cell receptor beta chains drawn from one sample of a study of T cell clonotyping in hematopoietic cell transplantation. Using immunoSEQ multiplex PCR, the repertoire was profiled, and TCRdb retains in-frame clones only, with some absent. The sample lists about 70,000 clones, over 90% occurring once. The material sequenced was peripheral blood mononuclear cells. Receptors originate from a man aged 50-60 years in good health. Some clones in this sample may be carry-over from other donors' samples. The CDR3 runs from the conserved cysteine through the conserved F or W. The D gene is left open where the match is weak. The size field is filled for only some rows; it gives once, few, many or a size class.

CDR3 length	V gene	D gene	clone size	J gene	CDR3 protein	CDR3 DNA
16	TRBV5-8	NA	NA	TRBJ2-1	CASSLVGGPDYNEQFF	TGTGCCAGCAGCTTGGTGGGGGGCCCGGACTACAATGAGCAGTTCTTC
16	TRBV5-1	TRBD1	NA	TRBJ2-7	CASSFRNTGTGYEQYF	TGCGCCAGCAGCTTCCGGAATACCGGGACAGGCTACGAGCAGTACTTC
16	TRBV28	NA	NA	TRBJ2-7	CASSPHPGPSSYEQYF	TGTGCCAGCAGTCCCCACCCTGGACCAAGCTCCTACGAGCAGTACTTC
13	TRBV5-1	NA	NA	TRBJ2-3	CASSPDDTDTQYF	TGCGCCAGCAGCCCGGACGACACAGATACGCAGTATTTT
14	TRBV28	NA	NA	TRBJ2-5	CASSLLPGRETQYF	TGTGCCAGCAGTTTACTTCCGGGGCGGGAGACCCAGTACTTC
14	TRBV2	NA	NA	TRBJ2-3	CAILLPPGTDTQYF	TGTGCCATACTTCTGCCTCCGGGCACAGATACGCAGTATTTT
14	TRBV28	NA	NA	TRBJ1-1	CASSPGRWNTEAFF	TGTGCCAGCAGCCCGGGACGATGGAACACTGAAGCTTTCTTT
13	TRBV28	NA	NA	TRBJ2-7	CASSSVRQGEQYF	TGTGCCAGCAGTTCGGTAAGGCAAGGGGAGCAGTACTTC
13	TRBV6-6	NA	NA	TRBJ1-2	CASSGDRNYGYTF	TGTGCCAGCAGTGGCGACAGGAACTATGGCTACACCTTC
15	TRBV7-9	NA	NA	TRBJ1-2	CASSLDESRNYGYTF	TGTGCCAGCAGCTTAGATGAGTCCAGGAACTATGGCTACACCTTC
14	TRBV6-6	NA	NA	TRBJ1-1	CASSYSRVNTEAFF	TGTGCCAGCAGTTACTCGCGGGTGAACACTGAAGCTTTCTTT
13	TRBV4-3	NA	once	TRBJ2-7	CASSQVASAEQYF	TGCGCCAGCAGCCAAGTGGCATCGGCCGAGCAGTACTTC
15	TRBV4-3	TRBD1	NA	TRBJ2-7	CASSPARTGTYEQYF	TGCGCCAGCAGCCCCGCAAGGACAGGGACCTACGAGCAGTACTTC
15	TRBV7-8	NA	NA	TRBJ2-7	CASSSRGAWDYEQYF	TGTGCCAGCAGCTCCCGGGGCGCATGGGACTACGAGCAGTACTTC
12	TRBV5-4	NA	NA	TRBJ1-2	CASSLKEVGYTF	TGTGCCAGCAGCTTGAAGGAGGTTGGCTACACCTTC
14	TRBV28	TRBD2	NA	TRBJ2-3	CASSSGGSTDTQYF	TGTGCCAGCAGTTCGGGGGGAAGCACAGATACGCAGTATTTT
12	TRBV4-1	NA	NA	TRBJ1-5	CASSQGESPQHF	TGCGCCAGCAGCCAAGGAGAATCTCCCCAGCATTTT
16	TRBV7-2	NA	NA	TRBJ1-1	CASSLSRGGLNTEAFF	TGTGCCAGCAGCTTAAGTCGGGGGGGATTGAACACTGAAGCTTTCTTT
13	TRBV7-9	NA	NA	TRBJ2-5	CASSFETQETQYF	TGTGCCAGCAGCTTCGAGACTCAAGAGACCCAGTACTTC
14	TRBV7-9	NA	NA	TRBJ1-6	CASSLDEGLSPLHF	TGTGCCAGCAGCTTAGATGAGGGTCTCTCACCCCTCCACTTT
15	TRBV5-1	TRBD1	few	TRBJ1-2	CASSEQGAGPYGYTF	TGCGCCAGCAGCGAACAGGGGGCGGGACCCTATGGCTACACCTTC
11	TRBV29-1	NA	NA	TRBJ2-5	CSVGGKETQYF	TGCAGCGTTGGAGGGAAGGAGACCCAGTACTTC
12	TRBV5-6	NA	NA	TRBJ1-4	CASRPIGEKLFF	TGTGCCAGCAGGCCGATCGGGGAAAAACTGTTTTTT
13	TRBV6-5	NA	NA	TRBJ2-7	CASSYSSGDEQYF	TGTGCCAGCAGTTACTCGTCGGGAGACGAGCAGTACTTC
11	TRBV20-1	NA	NA	TRBJ2-7	CSARQGYEQYF	TGCAGTGCTAGACAGGGGTACGAGCAGTACTTC
14	TRBV9	NA	once	TRBJ2-2	CASSVENVAGELFF	TGTGCCAGCAGCGTAGAAAACGTCGCCGGGGAGCTGTTTTTT
17	TRBV19	TRBD2	NA	TRBJ2-3	CASSFSSSGSSTDTQYF	TGTGCCAGTAGTTTTTCCTCCAGCGGGAGTAGCACAGATACGCAGTATTTT
13	TRBV10-2	TRBD1	NA	TRBJ1-2	CASSLDRVGGYTF	TGCGCCAGCAGTTTGGACAGGGTGGGTGGCTACACCTTC
13	TRBV29-1	NA	once	TRBJ1-3	CSVVWGTGNTIYF	TGCAGCGTTGTGTGGGGAACTGGAAACACCATATATTTT
14	TRBV7-2	TRBD1	NA	TRBJ1-1	CASSQQGMNTEAFF	TGTGCCAGCAGCCAACAGGGGATGAACACTGAAGCTTTCTTT
14	TRBV6-5	NA	NA	TRBJ2-7	CASSYSGESYEQYF	TGTGCCAGCAGTTACTCAGGGGAGAGCTACGAGCAGTACTTC
15	TRBV5-4	NA	once	TRBJ1-2	CASSLARGGTYGYTF	TGTGCCAGCAGCTTGGCGCGGGGTGGAACTTATGGCTACACCTTC
15	TRBV5-1	NA	NA	TRBJ2-2	CASTILRVQTGELFF	TGCGCCAGCACCATACTCAGGGTACAAACCGGGGAGCTGTTTTTT
15	TRBV5-1	NA	NA	TRBJ2-7	CASSLNRGQSREQYF	TGCGCCAGCAGCTTGAACCGCGGACAGTCACGGGAGCAGTACTTC
16	TRBV2	NA	once	TRBJ2-5	CASRPMGLQRRETQYF	TGTGCCAGCAGGCCAATGGGACTCCAACGGAGAGAGACCCAGTACTTC
15	TRBV9	TRBD2	once	TRBJ2-2	CASNSGLEVFGELFF	TGTGCCAGCAATTCTGGACTAGAAGTTTTCGGGGAGCTGTTTTTT
15	TRBV5-6	NA	NA	TRBJ1-5	CASSVNVGFDQPQHF	TGTGCCAGCAGCGTGAATGTAGGGTTCGATCAGCCCCAGCATTTT
16	TRBV27	NA	NA	TRBJ1-4	CASSLGGAGLGEKLFF	TGTGCCAGCAGTTTAGGTGGTGCAGGATTGGGTGAAAAACTGTTTTTT
13	TRBV6-5	NA	once	TRBJ1-1	CASSKGGLVEAFF	TGTGCCAGCAGTAAGGGAGGGCTGGTTGAAGCTTTCTTT
16	TRBV14	NA	once	TRBJ2-1	CASQRAGSRSYNEQFF	TGTGCCAGCCAACGTGCGGGGTCGCGCTCCTACAATGAGCAGTTCTTC
14	TRBV4-2	TRBD1	NA	TRBJ1-2	CASSHDREDYGYTF	TGTGCCAGCAGCCACGACAGGGAGGACTATGGCTACACCTTC
16	TRBV10-3	TRBD1	NA	TRBJ1-1	CAISAVDRGRGTEAFF	TGTGCCATCAGTGCGGTGGACAGGGGCCGGGGCACTGAAGCTTTCTTT